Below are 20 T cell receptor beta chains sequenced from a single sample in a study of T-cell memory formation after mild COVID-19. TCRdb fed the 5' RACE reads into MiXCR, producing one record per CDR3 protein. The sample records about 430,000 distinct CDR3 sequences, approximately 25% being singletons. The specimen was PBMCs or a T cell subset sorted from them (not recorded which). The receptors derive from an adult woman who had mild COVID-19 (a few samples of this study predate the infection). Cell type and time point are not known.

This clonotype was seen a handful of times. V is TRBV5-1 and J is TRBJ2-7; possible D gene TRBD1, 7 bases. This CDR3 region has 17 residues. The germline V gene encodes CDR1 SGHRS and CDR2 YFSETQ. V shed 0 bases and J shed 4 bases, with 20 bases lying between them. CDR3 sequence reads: CASSLGGGGDRRYEQYF. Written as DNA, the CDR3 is TGCGCCAGCAGCTTGGGGGGTGGCGGGGACAGAAGATACGAGCAGTACTTC.

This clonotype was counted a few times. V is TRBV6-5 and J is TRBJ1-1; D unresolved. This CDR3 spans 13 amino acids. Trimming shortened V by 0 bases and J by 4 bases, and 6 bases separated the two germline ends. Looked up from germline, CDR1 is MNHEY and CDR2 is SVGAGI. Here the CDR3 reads CASSYSWSTEAFF. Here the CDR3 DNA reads TGTGCCAGCAGTTACTCGTGGTCCACTGAAGCTTTCTTT.

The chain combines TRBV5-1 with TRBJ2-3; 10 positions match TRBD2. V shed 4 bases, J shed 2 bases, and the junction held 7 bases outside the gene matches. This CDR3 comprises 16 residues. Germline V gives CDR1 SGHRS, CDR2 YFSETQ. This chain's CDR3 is CASSPSGGANTDTQYF. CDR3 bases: TGCGCCAGCAGCCCCAGCGGGGGGGCGAACACAGATACGCAGTATTTT.

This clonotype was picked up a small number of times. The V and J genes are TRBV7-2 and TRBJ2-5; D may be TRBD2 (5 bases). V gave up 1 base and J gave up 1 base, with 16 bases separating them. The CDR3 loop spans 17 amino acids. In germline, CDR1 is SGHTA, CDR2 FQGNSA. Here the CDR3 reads CASSLVGSDGIQETQYF. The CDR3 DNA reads TGTGCCAGCAGCTTAGTGGGGTCGGACGGGATCCAAGAGACCCAGTACTTC.

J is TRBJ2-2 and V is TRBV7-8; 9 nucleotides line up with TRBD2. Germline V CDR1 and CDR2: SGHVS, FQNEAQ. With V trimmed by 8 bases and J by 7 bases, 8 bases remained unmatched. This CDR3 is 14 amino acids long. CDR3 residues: CASGGLAGIGELFF. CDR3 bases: TGTGCCAGCGGGGGGCTAGCGGGGATCGGGGAGCTGTTTTTT.

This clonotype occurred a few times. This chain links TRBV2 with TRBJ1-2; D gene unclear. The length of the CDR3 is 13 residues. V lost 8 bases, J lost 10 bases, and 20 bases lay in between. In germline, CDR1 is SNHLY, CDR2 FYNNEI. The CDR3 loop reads CASSLIGKGDYTF. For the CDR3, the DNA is TGTGCCAGCTCCCTAATCGGGAAAGGAGACTACACCTTC.

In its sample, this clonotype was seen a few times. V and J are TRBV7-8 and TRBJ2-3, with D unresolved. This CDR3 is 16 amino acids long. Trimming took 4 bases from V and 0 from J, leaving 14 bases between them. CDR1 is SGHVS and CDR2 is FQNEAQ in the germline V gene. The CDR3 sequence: CASSSLVTASTDTQYF. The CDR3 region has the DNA TGTGCCAGCAGCTCCCTCGTGACGGCTAGCACAGATACGCAGTATTTT.

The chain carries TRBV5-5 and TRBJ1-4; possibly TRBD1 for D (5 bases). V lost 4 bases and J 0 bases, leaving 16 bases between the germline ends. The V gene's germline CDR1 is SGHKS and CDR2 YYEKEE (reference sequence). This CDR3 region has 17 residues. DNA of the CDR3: TGTGCCAGCAGCCCGAGGGGCGATTTTGCAACTAATGAAAAACTGTTTTTT. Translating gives CASSPRGDFATNEKLFF.

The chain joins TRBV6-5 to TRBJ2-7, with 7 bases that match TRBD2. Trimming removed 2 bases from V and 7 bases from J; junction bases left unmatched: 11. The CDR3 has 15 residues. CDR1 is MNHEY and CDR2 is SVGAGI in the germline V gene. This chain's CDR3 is CASSYVDGRPDEQYF. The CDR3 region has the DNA TGTGCCAGCAGTTACGTAGACGGGAGGCCCGATGAGCAGTACTTC.

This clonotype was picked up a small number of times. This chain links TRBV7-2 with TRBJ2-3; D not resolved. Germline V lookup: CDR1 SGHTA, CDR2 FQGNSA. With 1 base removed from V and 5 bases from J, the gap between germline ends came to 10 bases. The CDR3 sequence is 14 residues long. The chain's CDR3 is CASSLGQFGDTQYF. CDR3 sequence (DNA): TGTGCCAGCAGCTTAGGGCAGTTTGGAGATACGCAGTATTTT.

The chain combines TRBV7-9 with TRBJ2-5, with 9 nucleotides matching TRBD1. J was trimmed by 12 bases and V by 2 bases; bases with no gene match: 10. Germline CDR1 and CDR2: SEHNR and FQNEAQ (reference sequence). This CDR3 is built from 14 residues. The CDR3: CASSLIGTGPVEYF. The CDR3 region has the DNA TGTGCCAGCAGCTTAATAGGGACAGGGCCTGTGGAGTACTTC.

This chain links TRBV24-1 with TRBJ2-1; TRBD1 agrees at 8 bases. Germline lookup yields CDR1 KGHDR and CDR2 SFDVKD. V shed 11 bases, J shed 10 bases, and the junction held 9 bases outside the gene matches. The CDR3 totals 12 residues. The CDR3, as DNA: TGTGCCAGTAACAGGGGGGCCGGGGAGCAGTTCTTC. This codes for CASNRGAGEQFF.

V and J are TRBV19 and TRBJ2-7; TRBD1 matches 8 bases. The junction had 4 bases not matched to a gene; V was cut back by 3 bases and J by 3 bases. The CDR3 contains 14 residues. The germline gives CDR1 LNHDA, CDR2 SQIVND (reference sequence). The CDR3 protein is CASSIGQGVYEQYF. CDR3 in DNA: TGTGCCAGTAGTATCGGACAGGGAGTCTACGAGCAGTACTTC.

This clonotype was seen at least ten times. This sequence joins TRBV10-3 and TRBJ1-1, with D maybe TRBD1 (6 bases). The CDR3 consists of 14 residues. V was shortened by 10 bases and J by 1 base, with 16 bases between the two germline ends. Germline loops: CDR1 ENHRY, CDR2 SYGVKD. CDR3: CATSQPRGNTEAFF. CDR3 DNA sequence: TGTGCCACCTCCCAGCCCAGGGGGAACACTGAAGCTTTCTTT.

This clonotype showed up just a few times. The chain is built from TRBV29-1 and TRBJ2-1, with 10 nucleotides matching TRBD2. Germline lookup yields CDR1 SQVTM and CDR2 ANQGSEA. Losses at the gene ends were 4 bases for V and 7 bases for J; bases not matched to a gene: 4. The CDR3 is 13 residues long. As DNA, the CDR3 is TGCAGCGTTGTTCTAGCGGGAGTTAATGAGCAGTTCTTC. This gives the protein CSVVLAGVNEQFF.

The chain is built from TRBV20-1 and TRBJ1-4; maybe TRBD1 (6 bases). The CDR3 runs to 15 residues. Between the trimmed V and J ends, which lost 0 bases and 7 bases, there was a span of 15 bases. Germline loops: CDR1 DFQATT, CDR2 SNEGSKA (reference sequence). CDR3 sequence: CSARDRGGLGEKLFF. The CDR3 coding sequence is TGCAGTGCTAGAGATCGAGGGGGGCTGGGTGAAAAACTGTTTTTT.

CDR3 region: CAWSWGGPQAGAFF. In nucleotides, the CDR3 is TGTGCCTGGAGTTGGGGGGGGCCCCAGGCAGGAGCTTTCTTT. This chain connects TRBV30 to TRBJ1-1; TRBD1 might be the D (6 bases). V was cut by 2 bases and J by 10 bases, with 20 bases left in between. Germline V gene lookup returns CDR1 GTSNPN and CDR2 SVGIG (reference sequence). The CDR3 has 14 residues.

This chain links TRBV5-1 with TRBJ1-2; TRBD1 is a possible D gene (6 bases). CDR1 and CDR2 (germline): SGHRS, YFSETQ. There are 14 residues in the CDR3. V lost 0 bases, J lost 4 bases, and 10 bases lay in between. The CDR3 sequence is CASSLEPGAYGYTF. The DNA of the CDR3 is TGCGCCAGCAGCTTGGAGCCAGGGGCCTATGGCTACACCTTC.

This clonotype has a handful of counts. The CDR3 DNA sequence: TGTGCCAGCAGGCTATCGGGTAATGAGCAGTTCTTC. Its translation: CASRLSGNEQFF. The chain combines TRBV7-8 with TRBJ2-1, with D unclear. Trimming cost V 6 bases and J 7 bases, with 10 bases left between them. Germline V gives CDR1 SGHVS, CDR2 FQNEAQ. The CDR3 totals 12 residues.

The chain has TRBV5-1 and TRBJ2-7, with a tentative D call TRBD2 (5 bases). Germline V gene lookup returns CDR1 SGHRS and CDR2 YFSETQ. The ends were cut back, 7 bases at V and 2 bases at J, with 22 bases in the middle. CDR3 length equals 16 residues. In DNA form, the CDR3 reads TGCGCCAGCTCCAGGACTCCCGGAGGAGAGACCTACGAGCAGTACTTC. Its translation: CASSRTPGGETYEQYF.